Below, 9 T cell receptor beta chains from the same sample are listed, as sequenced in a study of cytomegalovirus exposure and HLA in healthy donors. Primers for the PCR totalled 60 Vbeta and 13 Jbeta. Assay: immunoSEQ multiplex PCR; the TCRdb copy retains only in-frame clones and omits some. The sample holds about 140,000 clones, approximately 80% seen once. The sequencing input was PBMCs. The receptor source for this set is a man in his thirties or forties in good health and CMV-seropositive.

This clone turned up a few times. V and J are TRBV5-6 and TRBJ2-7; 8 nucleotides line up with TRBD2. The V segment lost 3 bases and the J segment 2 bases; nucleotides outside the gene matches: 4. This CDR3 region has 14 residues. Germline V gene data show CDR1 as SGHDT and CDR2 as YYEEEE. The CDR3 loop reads CASSSYSGTYEQYF. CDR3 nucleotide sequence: TGTGCCAGCAGCTCCTATAGCGGGACCTACGAGCAGTACTTC.

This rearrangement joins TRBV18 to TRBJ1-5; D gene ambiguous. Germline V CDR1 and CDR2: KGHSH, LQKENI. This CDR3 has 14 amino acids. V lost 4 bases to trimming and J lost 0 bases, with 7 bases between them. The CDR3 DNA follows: TGTGCCAGCTCACGACTTGATAGCAATCAGCCCCAGCATTTT. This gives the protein CASSRLDSNQPQHF.

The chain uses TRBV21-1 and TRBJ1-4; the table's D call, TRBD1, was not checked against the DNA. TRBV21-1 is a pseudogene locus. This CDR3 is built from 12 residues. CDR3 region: CASPRLNEKLFF. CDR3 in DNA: TGTGCCAGCCCCAGGCTCAATGAAAAACTGTTTTTT.

DNA of the CDR3: TGTGCCAGCAGCGTAGGGGACAGCAACTCCAATCAGCCCCAGCATTTT. Its protein product is CASSVGDSNSNQPQHF. V is TRBV9 and J is TRBJ1-5; 7 bases align to TRBD1. V lost 0 bases, J lost 3 bases, and 6 bases stayed unmatched. This CDR3 has 16 residues. Germline CDR1 reads SGDLS; CDR2 reads YYNGEE.

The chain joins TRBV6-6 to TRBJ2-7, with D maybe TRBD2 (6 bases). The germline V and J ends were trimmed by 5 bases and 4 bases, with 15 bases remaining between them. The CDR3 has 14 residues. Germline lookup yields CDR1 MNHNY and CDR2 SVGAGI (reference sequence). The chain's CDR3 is CASSLGLNSYEQYF. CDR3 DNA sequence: TGTGCCAGCAGTCTGGGACTCAACTCTTACGAGCAGTACTTC.

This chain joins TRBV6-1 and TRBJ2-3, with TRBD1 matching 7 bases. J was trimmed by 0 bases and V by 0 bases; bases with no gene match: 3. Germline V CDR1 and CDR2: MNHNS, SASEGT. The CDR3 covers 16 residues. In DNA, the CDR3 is TGTGCCAGCAGTGAAGCGGGACAGCCGAGCACAGATACGCAGTATTTT. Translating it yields CASSEAGQPSTDTQYF.

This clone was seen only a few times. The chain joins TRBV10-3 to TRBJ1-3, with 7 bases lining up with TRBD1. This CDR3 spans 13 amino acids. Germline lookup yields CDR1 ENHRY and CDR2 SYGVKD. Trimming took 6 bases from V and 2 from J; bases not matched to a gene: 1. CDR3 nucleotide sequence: TGTGCCATCAGGGGGACAGCTGGAAACACCATATATTTT. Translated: CAIRGTAGNTIYF.

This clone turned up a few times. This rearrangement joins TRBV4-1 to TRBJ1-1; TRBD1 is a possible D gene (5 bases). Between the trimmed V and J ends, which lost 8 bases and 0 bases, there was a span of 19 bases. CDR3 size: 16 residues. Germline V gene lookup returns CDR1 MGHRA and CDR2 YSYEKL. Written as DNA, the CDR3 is TGCGCCAGCTCCGAGGGGAGGTTCCGGATGAACACTGAAGCTTTCTTT. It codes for CASSEGRFRMNTEAFF.

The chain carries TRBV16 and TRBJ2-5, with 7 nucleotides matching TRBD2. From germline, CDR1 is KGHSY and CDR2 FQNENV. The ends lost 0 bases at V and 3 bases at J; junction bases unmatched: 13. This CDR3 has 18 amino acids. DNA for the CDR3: TGTGCCAGCAGCCAATCAGTTCAGAGCGGGAAGGATGAAGAGACCCAGTACTTC. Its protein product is CASSQSVQSGKDEETQYF.